This T cell receptor (beta chain) is from a study of post-analysis software for immune sequencing data. Broader study findings: Compared with controls, patients showed significantly lower normalized Chao1 diversity. Five or six TRBV segments were more frequent in patients than controls; TRBV5-6, TRBV5-1 and TRBV20-1 belonged to this group.

This clonotype has only a few counts. No antigen is known for it. Prepared TCR beta cDNA libraries contained unique molecular identifiers. TCRdb ran MiXCR on the PCR reads and lists one entry per CDR3 protein. The table records some 690,000 distinct CDR3 sequences, about 27% of them present only once. Trimming shortened V by 3 bases and J by 8 bases, and 12 bases separated the two germline ends. The CDR3 spans 12 residues. Germline V gene sequence: CDR1 DFQATT, CDR2 SNEGSKA (reference sequence). The rearrangement joins TRBV20-1 to TRBJ2-3; maybe TRBD1 (5 bases). This sequence was found in a girl aged 5 to 17 with multiple sclerosis. Sequencing was carried out using blood. The CDR3: CSASRGSGTQYF. In DNA, the CDR3 is TGCAGTGCTAGTAGGGGTTCGGGTACGCAGTATTTT.